The entry below gives a single T cell receptor beta chain sequence along with its context. Its binding antigen is unknown. The record has no base qualities; no much larger clone is one base away. After less than 13 days of culture, CD4+ T cells were isolated with the EasySep CD4+ T cell isolation kit. The absence of prior SARS-CoV-2 infection in healthy vaccine recipients was confirmed by negative nucleocapsid antibodies before and after vaccination. On days 3 and 7, half of the culture medium was replaced with fresh IL-2-containing medium. Unless noted otherwise, every peptide stimulation condition was grown in triplicate wells. PBMC were separated from whole blood using Ficoll-Paque Plus gradient centrifugation and were then either cryopreserved at -140C or used fresh. The QIAamp micro DNA kit was used to extract genomic DNA from the cultured CD4+ T cells. These data originate in a study of vaccination effects on CD4 cells after COVID-19 (dated 2022 in TCRdb). Regarding the study in general: The ViraFEST assay stimulated PBMC with viral peptide pools and then used TCR sequencing to identify antigen-specific CD4+ T cell clonotypes by expansion. Two doses of either the BNT162b2 or the mRNA-1273 mRNA SARS-CoV-2 vaccine were administered to participants. Each well held roughly 2 million PBMC cultured in IMDM containing about 5.5% human AB serum, about 10 IU/ml IL-2 and gentamicin, along with around 11 ug/ml peptides. The study compared SARS-CoV-2 spike-specific CD4+ TCR repertoires before and after mRNA vaccination in COVID-19 convalescent patients and infection-naive vaccine recipients. Altogether, some 11 COVID-19 convalescent patients and a handful of SARS-CoV-2-naive healthy vaccine recipients made up the full study. Cultures from other donors in the study were sequenced with the Oncomine TCR Beta short-read assay on an Illumina iSeq 100. Broad study findings and their caveats: Clones induced by infection and clones induced by vaccination both contracted markedly at late timepoints after vaccination, which fits with T cell responses waning over time. In healthy vaccine recipients, vaccine-induced clones were almost all SARS-CoV-2 mono-reactive, with only 1 of 255 being cross-reactive with common cold coronaviruses. The study was limited by a small number of convalescent patients and lacked early post-infection timepoints.

Spanning cysteine to phenylalanine, the CDR3 consists of 15 amino acids. The only DNA kept is the CDR3, 45 bases in frame from the first base. Looking up the germline V gene yields CDR1 MDHEN and CDR2 SYDVKM. The junction shows trimming of 5 bases on V and 4 bases on J, and the gene matches do not reach 8 bases of it. The protocol used for the library was the immunoSEQ multiplex PCR assay. DNA from the cultured and isolated CD4+ T cells underwent TCR beta CDR3 sequencing. The paper's processing steps were these. The analysis removed non-productive TCR sequences, trimmed reads to the CDR3 region, and retained only CDR3s that were 7 or more amino acids long. The MANAFEST web app was used to identify antigen-specific clonotypes by comparing expansion in peptide wells with expansion in reference cultures. To be called positive, a clone needed expansion at FDR<0.05 compared with the reference and with all other wells, an odds ratio greater than 5, and a frequency greater than 0.1% in two replicate wells. Clonotypes significantly expanded in SARS-CoV-2 spike wells and in at least one common cold coronavirus spike condition were defined as cross-reactive. CDR3 similarity was assessed by Levenshtein distance with the stringdist R package, and unrooted trees were built with ape in R 3.6.1. The table comes from immuneACCESS by way of TCRdb, which keeps in-frame sequences with V and J called. Part of the clones is missing from these tables; in studies checked, under half for an unresolved V gene and the rest for unknown reasons. The DNA was the basis for D and trimming; V, J and clone size are from that table. For this sample there are 65,000 to 80,000 clones; approximately 77% appear just once. In total, the top ten clones hold under 2.5% of the sample.

The TCR was taken from a human donor who received a COVID-19 vaccine. The chain is encoded by TRBV28 joined to TRBJ2-1, and 7 junction bases match TRBD2. The source material was CD4+ T cells from PBMCs cultured without peptide, sampled before COVID-19 vaccination. DNA sequence: TGTGCCAGCAGTACAAAAAGCGGGGTTTACAATGAGCAGTTCTTC. This translates into CASSTKSGVYNEQFF. This CDR3, with the reference TRBV28 and TRBJ2-1 proteins standing in past its ends, gives the full variable domain DVKVTQSSRYLVKRTGEKVFLECVQDMDHENMFWYRQDPGLGLRLIYFSYDVKMKEKGDIPEGYSVSREKKERFSLILESASTNQTSMYLCASSTKSGVYNEQFFGPGTRLTVL.